The next 22 T cell receptor beta chains were all read from a single sample in a study of blood T cells in healthy people across ages. A second PCR of roughly 7 to 11 cycles used a sample-barcoded 5' primer and a J-beta primer mix. TCRdb analysed the 5' RACE reads with MiXCR anew, one entry per CDR3 protein. The table includes over 1,300,000 distinct CDR3 sequences, roughly 64% detected once. Material: blood. These receptors all come from a man between 18 and 29 years old in good health.

The chain carries TRBV12-3 or TRBV12-4 and TRBJ1-2; weak D call: TRBD1 (5 bases). This CDR3 has 14 residues. Deletions cut 6 bases from V and 5 bases from J, with 16 bases between. The CDR3 sequence: CASSIRPGTYGYTF. Here the CDR3 DNA reads TGTGCCAGCAGCATCCGGCCAGGGACTTATGGCTACACCTTC.

This chain connects TRBV28 to TRBJ2-3; D remains unclear. V was clipped by 2 bases and J by 4 bases, with 10 bases between them. CDR3 length equals 14 residues. Germline-derived CDR1 and CDR2 are MDHEN and SYDVKM. CDR3 DNA sequence: TGTGCCAGCAGTTTAGAGAGATCCGCAGATACGCAGTATTTT. Its protein product is CASSLERSADTQYF.

This clonotype was detected once. The CDR3 sequence is CASRISPTGDEQYF. CDR3 nucleotides: TGTGCCAGCCGCATATCCCCCACAGGGGACGAGCAGTACTTC. The genes are TRBV27 and TRBJ2-7; 7 bases align to TRBD1. Unmatched junction bases numbered 12, after V lost 8 bases and J lost 5 bases. Germline loops: CDR1 MNHEY, CDR2 SMNVEV (reference sequence). This CDR3 region has 14 residues.

This chain joins TRBV5-1 and TRBJ2-5; a possible D gene is TRBD1 (6 bases). Matching the DNA end better, TRBJ2-7 makes the J call doubtful. CDR3 size: 13 residues. Germline V gene lookup returns CDR1 SGHRS and CDR2 YFSETQ. The CDR3 spells CASSLGQVFEQYF. DNA for the CDR3: TGCGCCAGCAGCTTGGGACAGGTGTTCGAGCAGTACTTC.

The rearrangement joins TRBV4-1 to TRBJ1-2; TRBD1 might be the D (6 bases). V was trimmed by 0 bases and J by 8 bases, leaving 13 bases between them. CDR3 length equals 14 residues. CDR1 is MGHRA, CDR2 YSYEKL, per germline. CDR3 protein: CASSQDVGGGGYTF. CDR3 DNA: TGCGCCAGCAGCCAAGATGTCGGGGGCGGCGGCTACACCTTC.

This clonotype occurred once. The V call is TRBV10-2, the J call TRBJ1-1, with D unclear. V was cut by 1 base and J by 1 base, with 7 bases left in between. CDR1 and CDR2 (germline): WSHSY, SAAADI. The CDR3 covers 14 residues. CDR3 residues: CASSEFMGNTEAFF. CDR3 bases: TGCGCCAGCAGTGAGTTTATGGGGAACACTGAAGCTTTCTTT.

This chain connects TRBV10-3 to TRBJ1-5, with D unresolved. The CDR3 extends over 13 amino acids. Germline CDR1 is ENHRY and CDR2 is SYGVKD. Trimming took 0 bases from V and 2 from J, leaving 2 bases between them. CDR3 protein: CAISESGNQPQHF. The CDR3, as DNA: TGTGCCATCAGTGAGTCTGGCAATCAGCCCCAGCATTTT.

The chain is built from TRBV10-1 and TRBJ2-3, with D perhaps matching TRBD1 (6 bases). Germline CDR1 reads WNHNN; CDR2 reads SYGVQD (reference sequence). The CDR3 consists of 15 residues. The ends were cut back, 6 bases at V and 2 bases at J, with 15 bases in the middle. The CDR3 DNA sequence: TGCGCCAGCAGCCTGGGGGACACCTTCACAGATACGCAGTATTTT. Translating gives CASSLGDTFTDTQYF.

The chain employs TRBV18 and TRBJ2-1; D not resolved. This CDR3 is 15 amino acids long. The V gene's germline CDR1 is KGHSH and CDR2 LQKENI. V was cut by 4 bases and J by 1 base, with 11 bases left in between. CDR3 loop: CASSRAATSYNEQFF. CDR3 nucleotide sequence: TGTGCCAGCTCACGGGCGGCTACGTCCTACAATGAGCAGTTCTTC.

This chain uses TRBV20-1 with TRBJ2-5, with 7 bases lining up with TRBD1. J was trimmed by 7 bases and V by 0 bases; bases with no gene match: 14. CDR3 size: 16 residues. Germline V gene sequence: CDR1 DFQATT, CDR2 SNEGSKA (reference sequence). CDR3 nucleotide sequence: TGCAGTGCTAGAGATTTTTTAGGGGGCCCTCGGGGGACCCAGTACTTC. Residues: CSARDFLGGPRGTQYF.

This clonotype has just a few counts. The V call is TRBV6-5, the J call TRBJ1-2; tentative D call: TRBD1 (5 bases). The V gene lost 8 bases and the J gene lost 6 bases, with 10 bases spanning the gap. The CDR3 has 11 residues. Germline V gene lookup returns CDR1 MNHEY and CDR2 SVGAGI. The CDR3 region is CASQGLHGYTF. DNA of the CDR3: TGTGCCAGCCAGGGATTACATGGCTACACCTTC.

There are a few counts of this clonotype. The V gene is TRBV29-1, the J gene TRBJ2-5, with D possibly matching TRBD1 (5 bases). Germline V lookup: CDR1 SQVTM, CDR2 ANQGSEA. The CDR3 spans 13 residues. Trimming left V 8 bases short and J 3 bases short, with 16 bases between. The CDR3 region has the DNA TGCAGCTCATTAGGGGTCGTTAAAGAGACCCAGTACTTC. It is translated as CSSLGVVKETQYF.

The V gene is TRBV14, the J gene TRBJ2-1; D is unresolved. The germline V gene encodes CDR1 SGHDN and CDR2 FVKESK. Trimming shortened V by 3 bases and J by 5 bases, and 11 bases separated the two germline ends. The CDR3 covers 14 residues. The CDR3 loop is CASSQIDFNNEQFF. Here the CDR3 DNA reads TGTGCCAGCAGCCAGATAGACTTTAACAATGAGCAGTTCTTC.

V is TRBV20-1 and J is TRBJ1-5; D is possibly TRBD1 (5 bases). The CDR3 sequence is 14 residues long. Trimming took off 0 bases at V and 10 bases at J, with 16 bases between the two ends. The germline gives CDR1 DFQATT, CDR2 SNEGSKA (reference sequence). CDR3 nucleotides: TGCAGTGCTAGAGACACCGGATTTGACAGTCCCCAGCATTTT. Amino acids: CSARDTGFDSPQHF.

This chain joins TRBV27 and TRBJ1-6; 8 positions agree with TRBD1. Per germline, CDR1 MNHEY and CDR2 SMNVEV (reference sequence). The CDR3 is 16 residues long. The V gene end was trimmed by 3 bases and the J gene end by 6 bases; junction bases not matched to a gene: 7. The CDR3 nucleotides read TGTGCCAGCAGTTTTGCAGGGACAGGTGGTAATTCACCCCTCCACTTT. Protein product: CASSFAGTGGNSPLHF.

This clonotype occurred once. An end of the junction does not agree with germline; a read error may underlie this. The rearrangement joins TRBV10-3 to TRBJ2-4; D might be TRBD1 (5 bases). Judging by the DNA end, TRBJ2-5 fits better; the J call may be wrong. Germline V gene sequence: CDR1 ENHRY, CDR2 SYGVKD. This CDR3 is built from 15 residues. CDR3 in DNA: TGTGCCACCAGTGAGTCTATCGGACAACAAGAGACCCAGTACTTC. This translates into CATSESIGQQETQYF.

This clonotype was detected only a few times. The rearrangement joins TRBV3-1 to TRBJ2-1; D is unclear. The CDR3 has 15 residues. The germline V gene encodes CDR1 LGHDT and CDR2 YNNKEL (reference sequence). The V and J ends lost 7 bases and 6 bases respectively, with 19 bases between them. CDR3 coding DNA: TGTGCCAGCAAACACGACTCCCTCACCGGCAATGAGCAGTTCTTC. It encodes CASKHDSLTGNEQFF.

This clonotype was observed a handful of times. The chain is built from TRBV4-1 and TRBJ1-5; D gene unclear. V lost 2 bases and J 7 bases, leaving 9 bases between the germline ends. The CDR3 is made up of 13 amino acids. In germline, CDR1 is MGHRA, CDR2 YSYEKL. CDR3 region: CASSQFIAQPQHF. The CDR3 nucleotides are TGCGCCAGCAGCCAATTTATCGCGCAGCCCCAGCATTTT.

This clonotype was picked up a small number of times. This chain uses TRBV3-1 with TRBJ2-3; a possible D gene is TRBD2 (6 bases). V shed 4 bases and J shed 4 bases, with 18 bases lying between them. The CDR3 has 16 residues. Germline-derived CDR1 and CDR2 are LGHDT and YNNKEL (reference sequence). The CDR3 protein is CASSRGAGSSADTQYF. The DNA of the CDR3 is TGTGCCAGCAGCCGAGGGGCGGGGAGCTCGGCAGATACGCAGTATTTT.

CDR3 in amino acids: CASRGGQGRSPLHF. CDR3 nucleotides: TGTGCCAGCAGAGGGGGACAGGGCCGTTCACCCCTCCACTTT. The genes are TRBV6-1 and TRBJ1-6; TRBD1 aligns across 9 bases. With V trimmed by 6 bases and J by 9 bases, 6 bases remained unmatched. The germline V gene has CDR1 MNHNS and CDR2 SASEGT. The length of the CDR3 is 14 residues.

This chain uses TRBV12-3 or TRBV12-4 with TRBJ1-2, with 8 nucleotides matching TRBD1. With V trimmed by 2 bases and J by 3 bases, 5 bases remained unmatched. The CDR3 is 15 amino acids. The DNA for the CDR3 is TGTGCCAGCAGTTTACCAGGACAGGGCCACTATGGCTACACCTTC. Its translation: CASSLPGQGHYGYTF.

This clonotype appeared a few times. V is TRBV2 and J is TRBJ2-5; the D gene is possibly TRBD2 (6 bases). The CDR3 has 15 residues. The germline V gene encodes CDR1 SNHLY and CDR2 FYNNEI. The germline V and J ends were trimmed by 1 base and 2 bases, with 11 bases remaining between them. CDR3 nucleotides: TGTGCCAGCAGTGAAGGAACTAGCCCGCAAGAGACCCAGTACTTC. Amino acid sequence: CASSEGTSPQETQYF.